Listed below are T cell receptor beta chains from one sample, sequenced in a study of T cells in Graves' hyperthyroidism and ophthalmopathy. TCRdb recomputed calls from the multiplex PCR reads with MiXCR, one row per CDR3 protein. The sample lists around 35,000 distinct CDR3 sequences; about 50% were seen once. The sample consisted of blood. These receptors all stem from a man aged 40-55 years with Graves' ophthalmopathy. Each CDR3 is given with its conserved first and last residue. The D gene is left open where the match is weak. Clone size is shown for a subset of rows, as once, few, many or a class of expanded clone.

d_call: NA
clone_size: NA
v_call: TRBV20-1
j_call: TRBJ1-6
cdr3_nt: TGCAGTGCTGGGGACTTCCTCCACTTT
cdr3_aa: CSAGDFLHF

d_call: NA
clone_size: medium-sized
v_call: TRBV10-3
j_call: TRBJ2-1
cdr3_nt: TGTGCCATCAGTCCACAGGATGGTGATGAGCAGTTCTTC
cdr3_aa: CAISPQDGDEQFF

d_call: TRBD1
clone_size: NA
v_call: TRBV14
j_call: TRBJ1-4
cdr3_nt: TGTGCCAGCAGCCTAACGGGACAGGGACTTGAAAAACTGTTTTTT
cdr3_aa: CASSLTGQGLEKLFF

d_call: NA
clone_size: many
v_call: TRBV20-1
j_call: TRBJ2-1
cdr3_nt: TGCAGTGCTGCCACGGGGGCCGCAAATGAGCAGTTCTTC
cdr3_aa: CSAATGAANEQFF

d_call: NA
clone_size: NA
v_call: TRBV4-1
j_call: TRBJ1-3
cdr3_nt: TGCGCCAGCAGCTCAAGCGGGGTCGGAAACACCATATATTTT
cdr3_aa: CASSSSGVGNTIYF

d_call: TRBD2
clone_size: NA
v_call: TRBV7-2
j_call: TRBJ2-5
cdr3_nt: TGTGCCAGCAGCTTGAGCGGGAGGGCCCTGCAGACCCAGTACTTC
cdr3_aa: CASSLSGRALQTQYF

d_call: NA
clone_size: few
v_call: TRBV20-1
j_call: TRBJ1-4
cdr3_nt: TGCGGTGCTCCCTTCGTAGGTGGCGAAAAGCTGTTTTTT
cdr3_aa: CGAPFVGGEKLFF

d_call: NA
clone_size: many
v_call: TRBV7-2
j_call: TRBJ2-3
cdr3_nt: TGTGCCAGCAGCTTAAACGGGGCGGGCAGATCAGATACGCAGTATTTT
cdr3_aa: CASSLNGAGRSDTQYF

d_call: TRBD2
clone_size: NA
v_call: TRBV9
j_call: TRBJ2-2
cdr3_nt: TGTGCCAGCAGCGGCGGCGGACTAGCGGGGGGTGACACCGGGGAGCTGTTTTTT
cdr3_aa: CASSGGGLAGGDTGELFF

d_call: NA
clone_size: NA
v_call: TRBV24-1
j_call: TRBJ1-3
cdr3_nt: TGTGCCACCAGTGATTCTCTCGGGGGCTCTGGAAACACCATATATTTT
cdr3_aa: CATSDSLGGSGNTIYF

d_call: NA
clone_size: NA
v_call: TRBV20-1
j_call: TRBJ1-4
cdr3_nt: TGCAGTGCTGCAGACATAATTAATGAAAAACTGTTTTTT
cdr3_aa: CSAADIINEKLFF

d_call: TRBD1
clone_size: many
v_call: TRBV19
j_call: TRBJ1-5
cdr3_nt: TGTGCCAGTGACGCGGACAGGGGGAATAGCAATCAGCCCCAGCATTTT
cdr3_aa: CASDADRGNSNQPQHF

d_call: NA
clone_size: many
v_call: TRBV28
j_call: TRBJ1-1
cdr3_nt: TGTGCCAGCAGTACCACAAGGTTTGAAGCTTTCTTT
cdr3_aa: CASSTTRFEAFF

d_call: NA
clone_size: many
v_call: TRBV5-1
j_call: TRBJ2-1
cdr3_nt: TGCGCCAGCAGCCTCGTCAACAATGAGCAGTTCTTC
cdr3_aa: CASSLVNNEQFF

d_call: TRBD1
clone_size: NA
v_call: TRBV7-9
j_call: TRBJ1-4
cdr3_nt: TGTGCCAGCAGCTCGACGGACAGGGATCGAAATGAAAAACTGTTTTTT
cdr3_aa: CASSSTDRDRNEKLFF

d_call: TRBD2
clone_size: many
v_call: TRBV7-6
j_call: TRBJ2-1
cdr3_nt: TGTGCCAGCAGCTTAGGGGGACTAGCGATCCCCAATGAGCAGTTCTTC
cdr3_aa: CASSLGGLAIPNEQFF

d_call: NA
clone_size: many
v_call: TRBV2
j_call: TRBJ2-3
cdr3_nt: TGTGCCAGCAGTGAGCGGACACTTAGCACAGATACGCAGTATTTT
cdr3_aa: CASSERTLSTDTQYF

d_call: TRBD2
clone_size: medium-sized
v_call: TRBV20-1
j_call: TRBJ2-7
cdr3_nt: TGCAGTCCGAAGACTAGCGGGATGTACGAGCAGTACTTC
cdr3_aa: CSPKTSGMYEQYF

d_call: TRBD2
clone_size: medium-sized
v_call: TRBV7-6
j_call: TRBJ2-5
cdr3_nt: TGTGCCAGCAGCTTAACGACTAGCGGGAGGGGAGAGACCCAGTACTTC
cdr3_aa: CASSLTTSGRGETQYF

d_call: NA
clone_size: NA
v_call: TRBV7-2
j_call: TRBJ2-1
cdr3_nt: TGTGCCAGCAGCCCCTACCTCTACAATGAGCAGTTCTTC
cdr3_aa: CASSPYLYNEQFF

d_call: TRBD1
clone_size: many
v_call: TRBV4-2
j_call: TRBJ2-1
cdr3_nt: TGTGCCAGCAACCCGGGACAGGGGGTTAACAATGAGCAGTTCTTC
cdr3_aa: CASNPGQGVNNEQFF

d_call: NA
clone_size: NA
v_call: TRBV5-6
j_call: TRBJ2-7
cdr3_nt: TGTGCCAGCAGCCCCAAAGGGGCAGCCTACGAGCAGTACTTC
cdr3_aa: CASSPKGAAYEQYF

d_call: NA
clone_size: many
v_call: TRBV27
j_call: TRBJ2-1
cdr3_nt: TGTGCCAGCAGTGTCGGCAGAGGAGTTGAGCAGTTCTTC
cdr3_aa: CASSVGRGVEQFF

d_call: TRBD2
clone_size: many
v_call: TRBV7-9
j_call: TRBJ2-3
cdr3_nt: TGTGCCAGCAGCTTACCGGGACTAGCGGCACTGGGGGATACGCAGTATTTT
cdr3_aa: CASSLPGLAALGDTQYF

d_call: TRBD2
clone_size: medium-sized
v_call: TRBV24-1
j_call: TRBJ2-1
cdr3_nt: TGTGCCACCAGTGATTCTCGGACTAGCGGGAGAAACGAGCAGTTCTTC
cdr3_aa: CATSDSRTSGRNEQFF

d_call: TRBD1
clone_size: many
v_call: TRBV14
j_call: TRBJ2-5
cdr3_nt: TGTGCCAGCAGCCAGATAACAGGGGAAGAGACCCAGTACTTC
cdr3_aa: CASSQITGEETQYF

d_call: NA
clone_size: many
v_call: TRBV12-3/TRBV12-4
j_call: TRBJ1-5
cdr3_nt: TGTGCCAGCAGTTTAGTTCAGGGGCAGCCCCAGCATTTT
cdr3_aa: CASSLVQGQPQHF

d_call: NA
clone_size: NA
v_call: TRBV11-2
j_call: TRBJ2-1
cdr3_nt: TGTGCCAGCACAGAGGGCCACTCCTACAATAAGCAGTTCTTC
cdr3_aa: CASTEGHSYNKQFF

d_call: NA
clone_size: NA
v_call: TRBV20-1
j_call: TRBJ1-5
cdr3_nt: TGCAGTGCTATGGCGGGGGGGCAAGAGACCCAGCATTTT
cdr3_aa: CSAMAGGQETQHF

d_call: TRBD2
clone_size: NA
v_call: TRBV27
j_call: TRBJ2-7
cdr3_nt: TGTGCCAGCAGTTTTAATGGGGCGGGGGGCGAGCAGTACTTC
cdr3_aa: CASSFNGAGGEQYF

d_call: NA
clone_size: many
v_call: TRBV4-1
j_call: TRBJ2-5
cdr3_nt: TGCGCCAGCAGCCAAGTGCCCGGGGCCCCGGACACCCAGTACTTC
cdr3_aa: CASSQVPGAPDTQYF

d_call: TRBD1
clone_size: NA
v_call: TRBV19
j_call: TRBJ1-6
cdr3_nt: TGTGCCAGTAGTATAGAGACAGGGACCCTCCACTTT
cdr3_aa: CASSIETGTLHF

d_call: TRBD2
clone_size: many
v_call: TRBV14
j_call: TRBJ2-7
cdr3_nt: TGTGCCAGCAGCCAAGGGTCTAGCGGGCCCTACGAGCAGTACTTC
cdr3_aa: CASSQGSSGPYEQYF

d_call: TRBD2
clone_size: medium-sized
v_call: TRBV5-1
j_call: TRBJ2-7
cdr3_nt: TGCGCCAGTAATAGCGGGAGGGCCTACGAGCAGTACTTC
cdr3_aa: CASNSGRAYEQYF

d_call: NA
clone_size: many
v_call: TRBV2
j_call: TRBJ1-4
cdr3_nt: TGTGCCAGCAGTGAGGAGAGACGGAGGAAGCTGTTTTTT
cdr3_aa: CASSEERRRKLFF

d_call: TRBD1
clone_size: NA
v_call: TRBV6-1
j_call: TRBJ2-5
cdr3_nt: TGTGCCAGTAGGGCGGGACAGGGGAAGACCCAGTACTTC
cdr3_aa: CASRAGQGKTQYF

d_call: NA
clone_size: NA
v_call: TRBV2
j_call: TRBJ1-6
cdr3_nt: TGTGCCAGCAGTGCTGGGGGCAGCTCCTATAGTTCACCCCTCCACTTT
cdr3_aa: CASSAGGSSYSSPLHF

d_call: NA
clone_size: many
v_call: TRBV20-1
j_call: TRBJ1-1
cdr3_nt: TGCAGTGCTAGAGACTCCGGTGCAGGAAAAGCTTTCTTT
cdr3_aa: CSARDSGAGKAFF

d_call: NA
clone_size: few
v_call: TRBV9
j_call: TRBJ2-7
cdr3_nt: TGTGCCAGTAGTGGTAGTACTAAGGGGTCCTACGAGCAGTACTTC
cdr3_aa: CASSGSTKGSYEQYF

d_call: NA
clone_size: NA
v_call: TRBV10-3
j_call: TRBJ2-5
cdr3_nt: TGTGCCATCAGTGAAGGGCAGGTATACGAGACCCAGTACTTC
cdr3_aa: CAISEGQVYETQYF

d_call: TRBD1
clone_size: NA
v_call: TRBV20-1
j_call: TRBJ2-7
cdr3_nt: TGCAGTGAAGGTAACAGGGGGCGATCGTACTTC
cdr3_aa: CSEGNRGRSYF

d_call: TRBD2
clone_size: many
v_call: TRBV20-1
j_call: TRBJ2-2
cdr3_nt: TGCAGTGCTAGGAGACTAGCGGGAGATTTCTGGGAGCTGTTTTTT
cdr3_aa: CSARRLAGDFWELFF

d_call: TRBD1
clone_size: many
v_call: TRBV12-3/TRBV12-4
j_call: TRBJ1-5
cdr3_nt: TGTGCCAGCACGGACAGGGGCAATCAGCCCCAGCATTTT
cdr3_aa: CASTDRGNQPQHF

d_call: TRBD1
clone_size: many
v_call: TRBV12-3/TRBV12-4
j_call: TRBJ1-3
cdr3_nt: TGTGCCAGCAGTAGGACAGGGGGCTCTGGAAACACCATATATTTT
cdr3_aa: CASSRTGGSGNTIYF

d_call: NA
clone_size: many
v_call: TRBV7-9
j_call: TRBJ2-7
cdr3_nt: TGTGCCAGCAGCTTAGGAGGGGCGGACGAGCAGTACTTC
cdr3_aa: CASSLGGADEQYF

d_call: NA
clone_size: many
v_call: TRBV4-2
j_call: TRBJ2-7
cdr3_nt: TGTGCCAGCAGCCAGAGCGTTTCGGGGGAGACCTACGAGCAGTACTTC
cdr3_aa: CASSQSVSGETYEQYF